This entry lists 18 T cell receptor beta chains sequenced from one sample in a study of blood T cells in healthy people across ages. PCR was performed a second time for about 6 to 11 cycles using a sample-barcoded 5' primer and a J-beta primer mix. TCRdb redid the calling of the 5' RACE reads with MiXCR, one entry per CDR3 protein. Seen here are about 640,000 distinct CDR3 sequences, 35% to 50% observed once, and the top ten hold around 30%. Material for sequencing was blood. The source is a man of 80 years or more in good health.

The V call is TRBV27, the J call TRBJ2-7; TRBD2 agrees at 8 bases. With 5 bases clipped from V and 2 bases from J, the junction kept 14 bases outside the gene matches. Germline V gene data show CDR1 as MNHEY and CDR2 as SMNVEV (reference sequence). The CDR3 runs 17 residues. The CDR3 bases are TGTGCCAGCAGTCCGAAGCCTTCGAGCGGGAGTACCTACGAGCAGTACTTC. Amino acid sequence: CASSPKPSSGSTYEQYF.

The chain recombines TRBV28 with TRBJ1-2; no definite D call. The CDR3 runs to 14 residues. Looked up from germline, CDR1 is MDHEN and CDR2 is SYDVKM. V lost 7 bases to trimming and J lost 2 bases, with 14 bases between them. The CDR3 DNA is TGTGCCAGCATTAGCCCGGGTCTAAACTATGGCTACACCTTC. It yields the protein CASISPGLNYGYTF.

The chain couples TRBV30 to TRBJ2-7, with 9 nucleotides matching TRBD1. This CDR3 is built from 15 residues. After removal of 0 bases from V and 3 bases from J, the junction contained 6 bases not matched to a gene. Germline lookup yields CDR1 GTSNPN and CDR2 SVGIG (reference sequence). For the CDR3, the DNA is TGTGCCTGGAGTGTCAAAACAGGGGGCGACTACGAGCAGTACTTC. It codes for CAWSVKTGGDYEQYF.

This clonotype was seen a few times. The J gene is TRBJ1-2, the V gene TRBV4-2; TRBD1 matches at 10 bases. Germline assignment: CDR1 LGHNA and CDR2 YNFKEQ. The CDR3 is 15 residues long. The V gene end was trimmed by 1 base and the J gene end by 4 bases; junction bases not matched to a gene: 3. The CDR3 reads CASSQGQGAVYGYTF. In DNA, the CDR3 is TGTGCCAGCAGCCAAGGACAGGGGGCAGTCTATGGCTACACCTTC.

The genes are TRBV20-1 and TRBJ1-1, with a tentative D call TRBD1 (6 bases). Germline CDR1 and CDR2: DFQATT and SNEGSKA (reference sequence). V was cut by 6 bases and J by 7 bases, with 15 bases left in between. The CDR3 has 12 amino acids. The CDR3 nucleotides read TGCAGTGCCCAAAAAGGGGGTGGTGAAGCTTTCTTT. Translation: CSAQKGGGEAFF.

J is TRBJ1-1 and V is TRBV20-1; the match to TRBD1 covers 8 bases. Trimming cost V 2 bases and J 2 bases; bases outside gene matches: 16. This CDR3 region has 18 residues. From germline, CDR1 is DFQATT and CDR2 SNEGSKA (reference sequence). CDR3 sequence reads: CSARTLMTGDSFNTEAFF. As DNA, the CDR3 is TGCAGTGCTAGAACCCTAATGACAGGGGACAGCTTTAACACTGAAGCTTTCTTT.

This clonotype was seen just once. The chain couples TRBV3-1 to TRBJ2-2; a possible D gene is TRBD1 (5 bases). Germline CDR1 LGHDT, CDR2 YNNKEL (reference sequence). CDR3 length: 16 amino acids. Trimming cost V 2 bases and J 2 bases, with 12 bases left between them. The DNA for the CDR3 is TGTGCCAGCAGCCAACCTCAGGGTACAAACACCGGGGAGCTGTTTTTT. Translated: CASSQPQGTNTGELFF. Complete variable domain (other parts from reference TRBV3-1 and TRBJ2-2): DTAVSQTPKYLVTQMGNDKSIKCEQNLGHDTMYWYKQDSKKFLKIMFSYNNKELIINETVPNRFSPKSPDKAHLNLHINSLELGDSAVYFCASSQPQGTNTGELFFGEGSRLTVL.

This clonotype came up a few times. The rearrangement uses TRBV10-2 and TRBJ2-7; TRBD1 matches 9 bases. The CDR3 spans 15 residues. V shed 3 bases, J shed 4 bases, and the junction held 7 bases outside the gene matches. The germline CDR1 and CDR2 sequences are WSHSY and SAAADI. The CDR3 reads CASSELDRGRYEQYF. The CDR3 DNA is TGCGCCAGCAGTGAATTGGACAGGGGTCGGTACGAGCAGTACTTC.

The J gene is TRBJ2-1, the V gene TRBV20-1; 10 bases line up with TRBD1. This CDR3 is 14 amino acids long. Germline lookup yields CDR1 DFQATT and CDR2 SNEGSKA (reference sequence). The junction had 9 bases not matched to a gene; V was cut back by 5 bases and J by 8 bases. CDR3 DNA sequence: TGCAGTGCTGGGACAGGGGTGAAAAATGATGAGCAGTTCTTC. Protein sequence: CSAGTGVKNDEQFF.

This clonotype was recorded at least ten times. V and J are TRBV29-1 and TRBJ1-2; 9 bases agree with TRBD1. CDR3 length: 16 residues. The V gene's germline CDR1 is SQVTM and CDR2 ANQGSEA. Losses at the gene ends were 4 bases for V and 8 bases for J; bases not matched to a gene: 17. The CDR3: CSVGSGTGPVGWGYTF. The CDR3 bases are TGCAGCGTTGGAAGCGGGACAGGGCCCGTAGGGTGGGGCTACACCTTC.

This rearrangement joins TRBV28 to TRBJ2-7; no reliable D call. CDR1 MDHEN and CDR2 SYDVKM come from the germline V gene. The V gene lost 2 bases and the J gene lost 0 bases, with 11 bases spanning the gap. CDR3 length: 15 amino acids. CDR3 protein: CASSLSQALSYEQYF. CDR3 DNA sequence: TGTGCCAGCAGTTTAAGCCAGGCCCTCTCCTACGAGCAGTACTTC.

The chain carries TRBV4-3 and TRBJ2-3; 11 bases are shared with TRBD2. The CDR3 runs 16 residues. V was pared by 1 base and J by 5 bases, with 5 bases of the junction left unmatched. Germline assignment: CDR1 LGHNA and CDR2 YSLEER. The CDR3 bases are TGCGCCAGCAGCCAAGTTAGCGGGGGGGCTAAAGATACGCAGTATTTT. Its translation is CASSQVSGGAKDTQYF.

The chain links TRBV4-2 to TRBJ2-1, with no clear D. There are 14 residues in the CDR3. V was cut by 0 bases and J by 9 bases, with 12 bases left in between. CDR1 is LGHNA, CDR2 YNFKEQ, per germline. CDR3 DNA: TGTGCCAGCAGCCAAGATGCTGTGTCATTTGAGCAGTTCTTC. It is translated as CASSQDAVSFEQFF.

Turning to this clonotype: A junction end diverges from the germline sequence, so it may reflect a read error. The gene calls are TRBV20-1 and TRBJ2-5, with D maybe TRBD1 (6 bases). This CDR3 has 14 amino acids. Germline CDR1 reads DFQATT; CDR2 reads SNEGSKA (reference sequence). The CDR3, as DNA: TGCAGCGCTAGACTTCAGGGGCGATCAGAGACCCAGTACTTC. It encodes CSARLQGRSETQYF.

Ten or more counts support this clonotype. The CDR3 is CASRATGASYEQYF. In nucleotides, the CDR3 is TGTGCCAGCAGGGCTACAGGGGCTTCCTACGAGCAGTACTTC. The chain carries TRBV6-2 or TRBV6-3 and TRBJ2-7; 7 bases align to TRBD1. V gave up 6 bases and J gave up 1 base; unmatched junction bases: 6. The length of the CDR3 is 14 residues. The germline V gene encodes CDR1 MNHEY and CDR2 SVGEGT.

This clonotype was seen more than once but under ten times. CDR3 loop: CSARGPSGGSPNEQFF. CDR3 nucleotide sequence: TGCAGTGCTAGAGGCCCTAGCGGGGGCTCCCCCAATGAGCAGTTCTTC. This chain links TRBV20-1 with TRBJ2-1; TRBD2 aligns across 10 bases. Germline V gene data show CDR1 as DFQATT and CDR2 as SNEGSKA (reference sequence). V dropped 1 base and J dropped 6; count of bases not matched to a gene: 9. The CDR3 totals 16 residues.

This sequence joins TRBV7-9 and TRBJ2-1; D is possibly TRBD1 or TRBD2 (6 bases each). The CDR3 runs 13 residues. V was shortened by 5 bases and J by 8 bases, with 13 bases between the two germline ends. CDR1 and CDR2 (germline): SEHNR, FQNEAQ (reference sequence). CDR3 loop: CASSRMGGYEQFF. The CDR3, as DNA: TGTGCCAGCAGCCGTATGGGGGGCTATGAGCAGTTCTTC.

The V gene is TRBV12-3 or TRBV12-4, the J gene TRBJ1-2; TRBD1 might be the D (6 bases). This CDR3 is 15 amino acids long. V lost 3 bases and J 0 bases, leaving 11 bases between the germline ends. The CDR3 sequence is CASSLMGAANYGYTF. The CDR3 DNA follows: TGTGCCAGCAGTTTGATGGGGGCCGCTAACTATGGCTACACCTTC.